Presented here are 28 T cell receptor beta chains from one specimen sequenced in a study of blood T cell repertoires in COVID-19. Using immunoSEQ multiplex PCR, the repertoire was profiled, and TCRdb retains in-frame clones only, with some absent. The sample shows 100,000 or so clones, roughly nine tenths of them seen only once. The source material was peripheral blood. The receptors shown here come from a woman at least 80 years old with acute or convalescent COVID-19.

V is TRBV7-9 and J is TRBJ2-6; D is undetermined. Between the trimmed V and J ends, which lost 10 bases and 9 bases, there was a span of 19 bases. This CDR3 has 14 residues. From germline, CDR1 is SEHNR and CDR2 FQNEAQ (reference sequence). The CDR3 here is CATNPVVGRNVLTF. CDR3 in DNA: TGTGCCACCAATCCAGTCGTTGGCCGCAACGTCCTGACTTTC. The complete variable domain, with remaining parts taken from reference TRBV7-9 and TRBJ2-6, reads DTGVSQNPRHKITKRGQNVTFRCDPISEHNRLYWYRQTLGQGPEFLTYFQNEAQLEKSRLLSDRFSAERPKGSFSTLEIQRTEQGDSAMYLCATNPVVGRNVLTFGAGSRLTVL.

V and J are TRBV18 and TRBJ2-7, with D possibly TRBD1 on 6 matching bases. The CDR3 contains 14 residues. The V end was cut by 3 bases, the J end by 0 bases, with 9 bases between. Germline-derived CDR1 and CDR2 are KGHSH and LQKENI. CDR3 nucleotides: TGTGCCAGCTCACCTTCAGGGGTCTCCTACGAGCAGTACTTC. This encodes CASSPSGVSYEQYF.

This clone was observed a single time. The chain combines TRBV5-8 with TRBJ2-1; 9 bases line up with TRBD2. With V trimmed by 2 bases and J by 2 bases, 11 bases remained unmatched. This CDR3 spans 18 amino acids. CDR1 and CDR2 (germline): SGHTS, YDEGEE. In DNA, the CDR3 is TGTGCCAGCAGCTTATTTTTGGGAATAGCGGGGGCCTACAATGAGCAGTTCTTC. This encodes CASSLFLGIAGAYNEQFF.

The V gene is TRBV12-2, the J gene TRBJ1-5; the table's D call, TRBD1, was not checked against the DNA. TRBV12-2 is tagged as a pseudogene. The CDR3 covers 16 residues. The chain's CDR3 is CASRLEDRGYLQPQHF. The CDR3 DNA follows: TGTGCAAGTCGCTTAGAGGACAGGGGGTATCTCCAGCCCCAGCATTTT.

The chain combines TRBV11-2 with TRBJ1-6; 8 positions agree with TRBD1. The CDR3 is made up of 18 amino acids. V lost 6 bases to trimming and J lost 9 bases; unmatched junction nucleotides: 19. CDR1 is SGHAT, CDR2 FQNNGV, per germline. CDR3 sequence reads: CASRLLARRQGKGSPLHF. As DNA, the CDR3 is TGTGCCAGCAGGTTACTAGCCCGCAGACAGGGGAAAGGTTCACCCCTCCACTTT.

The rearrangement uses TRBV28 and TRBJ1-5; 7 bases line up with TRBD1. With 6 bases clipped from V and 3 bases from J, the junction kept 5 bases outside the gene matches. The germline CDR1 and CDR2 sequences are MDHEN and SYDVKM. This CDR3 is built from 14 residues. CDR3 loop: CASSRGLVNQPQHF. The CDR3 nucleotides read TGTGCCAGCAGCAGGGGGTTGGTCAATCAGCCCCAGCATTTT.

This clone was counted once. The rearrangement joins TRBV3-1 (or the pseudogene TRBV3-2) to TRBJ1-1, with D perhaps matching TRBD1 (6 bases). Germline-derived CDR1 and CDR2 are LGHDT and YNNKEL (reference sequence). There are 15 residues in the CDR3. V lost 5 bases and J 0 bases, leaving 13 bases between the germline ends. CDR3 residues: CASSSLRGLNTEAFF. The DNA for the CDR3 is TGTGCCAGCAGCTCACTGCGGGGGCTGAACACTGAAGCTTTCTTT.

The chain is built from TRBV5-1 and TRBJ2-7, with 10 nucleotides matching TRBD2. The CDR3 extends over 15 amino acids. CDR1 is SGHRS, CDR2 YFSETQ, per germline. J lost 2 bases, V lost 4 bases, and 6 bases had no gene match. The CDR3 reads CASSQTSGSAYEQYF. The CDR3 DNA reads TGCGCCAGCAGCCAGACTAGCGGGTCCGCCTACGAGCAGTACTTC.

This chain links TRBV29-1 with TRBJ1-3, with D tentatively TRBD1 (5 bases). This CDR3 spans 15 amino acids. Per the germline V gene, CDR1 is SQVTM and CDR2 is ANQGSEA. V lost 3 bases to trimming and J lost 0 bases, with 12 bases between them. CDR3 region: CSVDTGSLSGNTIYF. The CDR3 region has the DNA TGCAGCGTTGATACAGGTTCGCTCTCTGGAAACACCATATATTTT.

The J gene is TRBJ2-2, the V gene TRBV6-5; a possible D gene is TRBD2 (5 bases). Germline assignment: CDR1 MNHEY and CDR2 SVGAGI. Trimming took 4 bases from V and 2 from J, leaving 8 bases between them. CDR3 size: 14 residues. The CDR3 loop reads CASSFRENTGELFF. The DNA for the CDR3 is TGTGCCAGCAGTTTTCGGGAAAACACCGGGGAGCTGTTTTTT.

The genes are TRBV11-2 and TRBJ1-4; D is perhaps TRBD1 (6 bases). CDR3 length: 15 residues. Germline loops: CDR1 SGHAT, CDR2 FQNNGV. Trimming removed 5 bases at V and 5 bases at J, with 15 bases between. CDR3 loop: CASSPSGHINEKLFF. The CDR3 DNA is TGTGCCAGCAGCCCCTCGGGACATATCAATGAAAAACTGTTTTTT.

This CDR3 is CASSPLRTATNEKLFF. The CDR3 nucleotides are TGTGCCAGCTCACCACTTAGGACAGCAACTAATGAAAAACTGTTTTTT. V and J are TRBV18 and TRBJ1-4; tentative D call: TRBD1 (6 bases). Trimming pared 1 base from V and 0 bases from J, leaving 9 bases between. The CDR3 sequence is 16 residues long. The V gene's germline CDR1 is KGHSH and CDR2 LQKENI.

This chain uses TRBV5-6 with TRBJ1-1, with D unresolved. Trimming took 1 base from V and 0 from J, leaving 4 bases between them. Germline-derived CDR1 and CDR2 are SGHDT and YYEEEE. This CDR3 has 13 residues. CDR3 DNA: TGTGCCAGCAGCTTGCCCGTGAACACTGAAGCTTTCTTT. This translates into CASSLPVNTEAFF.

The rearrangement joins TRBV4-1 to TRBJ2-1; 10 bases are a match to TRBD2. The CDR3 loop spans 15 amino acids. The germline CDR1 and CDR2 sequences are MGHRA and YSYEKL. V was clipped by 4 bases and J by 4 bases; unmatched bases: 4. The CDR3 DNA follows: TGCGCCAGCAGCCTAGCGGGGGGTGGGTACAATGAGCAGTTCTTC. It codes for CASSLAGGGYNEQFF.

The genes are TRBV28 and TRBJ2-3; possibly TRBD1 for D (6 bases). The germline V gene encodes CDR1 MDHEN and CDR2 SYDVKM. The CDR3 has 14 residues. The ends were cut back, 7 bases at V and 3 bases at J, with 14 bases in the middle. The CDR3 here is CASITGTPTDTQYF. CDR3 nucleotide sequence: TGTGCCAGCATAACCGGGACACCGACAGATACGCAGTATTTT.

This chain uses TRBV7-8 with TRBJ2-3; 9 nucleotides match TRBD2. Germline-derived CDR1 and CDR2 are SGHVS and FQNEAQ. J lost 6 bases, V lost 1 base, and 8 bases had no gene match. The CDR3 totals 16 residues. DNA for the CDR3: TGTGCCAGCAGCTTAGGTCTAGCGGGGACGCAGGATACGCAGTATTTT. This codes for CASSLGLAGTQDTQYF.

The chain combines TRBV2 with TRBJ1-2; 11 nucleotides match TRBD1. Germline V CDR1 and CDR2: SNHLY, FYNNEI. The CDR3 length is 15 residues. Trimming removed 4 bases from V and 4 bases from J; junction bases left unmatched: 5. The CDR3 sequence is CASSGDRGGIYGYTF. The CDR3 DNA reads as TGTGCCAGCAGTGGGGACAGGGGGGGTATCTATGGCTACACCTTC.

Only one count was recorded for this clone. The chain joins TRBV6-5 to TRBJ2-7; 11 bases align to TRBD1. The germline gives CDR1 MNHEY, CDR2 SVGAGI. V shed 8 bases, J shed 4 bases, and the junction held 4 bases outside the gene matches. The CDR3 has 13 residues. CDR3 residues: CASGTGGSYEQYF. The CDR3 bases are TGTGCCAGCGGGACAGGGGGGAGTTACGAGCAGTACTTC.

The chain couples TRBV6-5 to TRBJ1-2; 11 bases are shared with TRBD1. The V and J ends lost 7 bases and 7 bases, in that order; junction bases with no gene match: 8. From germline, CDR1 is MNHEY and CDR2 SVGAGI. The CDR3 runs to 14 residues. CDR3 sequence: CASTYGTGGGGYTF. CDR3 coding DNA: TGTGCCAGCACATACGGGACAGGGGGTGGTGGCTACACCTTC.

The chain links TRBV11-3 to TRBJ2-3, with 7 bases fitting TRBD2. The germline V gene encodes CDR1 SGHNT and CDR2 YENEEA. V lost 2 bases, J lost 2 bases, and 7 bases stayed unmatched. The CDR3 extends over 16 amino acids. CDR3 loop: CASSLRNGGNTDTQYF. For the CDR3, the DNA is TGTGCCAGCAGCTTACGCAACGGGGGGAACACAGATACGCAGTATTTT.

About this clone itself: One end of the junction varies from germline; a read error may be responsible. The rearrangement joins TRBV11-2 to TRBJ2-1, with D hard to call. This CDR3 has 13 amino acids. CDR1 SGHAT and CDR2 FQNNGV come from the germline V gene. CDR3 sequence: CASSPQTPGGRIF. CDR3 nucleotides: TGTGCCAGCAGCCCACAAACCCCAGGTGGCAGGATCTTC.

The chain employs TRBV10-3 and TRBJ2-1, with TRBD1 identical over 7 bases. CDR1 and CDR2 from the germline V gene are ENHRY and SYGVKD. The CDR3 contains 14 residues. V lost 5 bases to trimming and J lost 7 bases; unmatched junction nucleotides: 8. The CDR3 reads CAISRPGTVNEQFF. CDR3 nucleotides: TGTGCCATCAGTAGACCGGGGACAGTAAATGAGCAGTTCTTC.

The chain is built from TRBV9 and TRBJ2-2; 10 positions match TRBD1. V shed 10 bases and J 4 bases; nucleotides not matched to a gene: 10. The CDR3 has 15 amino acids. Germline assignment: CDR1 SGDLS and CDR2 YYNGEE. The CDR3 nucleotides are TGTGCCGGTTCGCTCGGACAGGGGGGCACCGGGGAGCTGTTTTTT. This translates into CAGSLGQGGTGELFF.

V and J are TRBV7-6 and TRBJ2-1, with unresolved D. V lost 1 base, J lost 6 bases, and 10 bases lay in between. Germline V gene lookup returns CDR1 SGHVS and CDR2 FNYEAQ. The CDR3 extends over 14 amino acids. The CDR3 DNA follows: TGTGCCAGCAGCTTAGACGCGGCTCCCAATGAGCAGTTCTTC. This sequence encodes CASSLDAAPNEQFF.

The chain links TRBV11-2 to TRBJ2-1, with D possibly being TRBD2 (6 bases). Germline CDR1 is SGHAT and CDR2 is FQNNGV. V lost 5 bases, J lost 10 bases, and 18 bases lay in between. The CDR3 is 14 amino acids. The CDR3 nucleotides read TGTGCCAGCAGCCATGGGACTTCCTCTAGAGAGCAGTTCTTC. Its translation: CASSHGTSSREQFF.

The chain carries TRBV3-1 (or the pseudogene TRBV3-2) and TRBJ2-1; a possible D gene is TRBD2 (7 bases). CDR1 is LGHDT and CDR2 is YNNKEL in the germline V gene (reference sequence). The CDR3 has 18 amino acids. V was clipped by 4 bases and J by 0 bases, with 19 bases between them. Here the CDR3 reads CASSLPGRGFGSYNEQFF. Written as DNA, the CDR3 is TGTGCCAGCAGCCTCCCGGGGAGGGGGTTCGGCTCCTACAATGAGCAGTTCTTC.

The CDR3 spells CASSKGDSSYEQYF. The CDR3 nucleotides read TGTGCCAGCAGCAAAGGGGACAGCTCCTACGAGCAGTACTTC. The chain couples TRBV21-1 to TRBJ2-7; TRBD1 was called by the table and not checked on the DNA. TRBV21-1 is marked as a pseudogene. The CDR3 has 14 amino acids.

V and J are TRBV30 and TRBJ1-2; D not resolved. The CDR3 contains 12 residues. Trimming stripped 0 bases from V and 4 bases from J, with 6 bases between. Germline V gene sequence: CDR1 GTSNPN, CDR2 SVGIG (reference sequence). CDR3 coding DNA: TGTGCCTGGAGTGTAGCCGGCTATGGCTACACCTTC. Its protein product is CAWSVAGYGYTF. Full variable domain (rest looked up from reference TRBV30 and TRBJ1-2): SQTIHQWPATLVQPVGSPLSLECTVEGTSNPNLYWYRQAAGRGLQLLFYSVGIGQISSEVPQNLSASRPQDRQFILSSKKLLLSDSGFYLCAWSVAGYGYTFGSGTRLTVV.